These T cell receptor beta chains were read from a single sample in a study of cytomegalovirus exposure and HLA in healthy donors. Produced via immunoSEQ multiplex PCR; TCRdb's table is partial and in-frame only. Of roughly 140,000 clones listed, approximately 80% are singletons. Specimen: PBMCs. Receptor source: a woman in her 40s in good health and CMV-seropositive. Each CDR3 is given with its conserved first and last residue. The D gene is left open where the match is weak. Some rows have no size entry. The others give once, few or many, or a class for an expanded clone.

V	J	size	D	CDR3	DNA
TRBV28	TRBJ1-2	NA	NA	CAIPRGDGYTF	TGTGCCATACCCAGGGGTGACGGCTACACCTTC
TRBV19	TRBJ1-2	NA	TRBD1	CASSVRDREGSYTF	TGTGCCAGTAGTGTCCGGGACAGGGAAGGGAGCTACACCTTC
TRBV9	TRBJ2-2	NA	NA	CASSVLEYNTGELFF	TGTGCCAGCAGCGTATTAGAATATAACACCGGGGAGCTGTTTTTT
TRBV29-1	TRBJ2-4	NA	NA	CSVEDPRTGSGDIQYF	TGCAGCGTTGAAGATCCCAGGACAGGGAGCGGGGACATTCAGTACTTC
TRBV20-1	TRBJ2-1	NA	NA	CSAVRSGEQFF	TGCAGTGCTGTCCGGAGTGGCGAGCAGTTCTTC
TRBV15	TRBJ2-5	NA	NA	CATSSQRVGQETQYF	TGTGCCACCAGCAGCCAGCGGGTTGGACAAGAGACCCAGTACTTC
TRBV11-3	TRBJ2-5	NA	TRBD2	CASHKRASGGNQETQYF	TGTGCCAGCCACAAACGGGCCAGCGGGGGAAACCAAGAGACCCAGTACTTC
TRBV7-8	TRBJ2-7	NA	TRBD2	CASSLPSGLYEQYF	TGTGCCAGCAGCTTACCTAGCGGACTCTACGAGCAGTACTTC
TRBV11-2	TRBJ2-7	NA	NA	CASSPKGDSPYEQYF	TGTGCCAGCAGCCCTAAAGGGGACTCCCCCTACGAGCAGTACTTC
TRBV15	TRBJ2-1	NA	TRBD2	CATSRGAGGLHNEQFF	TGTGCCACCAGCAGGGGAGCGGGAGGGCTCCACAATGAGCAGTTCTTC
TRBV29-1	TRBJ2-7	once	NA	CSVGVGGNVDF	TGCAGCGTTGGGGTCGGCGGGAATGTCGACTTC
TRBV6-1	TRBJ2-1	NA	TRBD1	CASSVGRGWYNEQFF	TGTGCCAGCAGTGTGGGCAGGGGGTGGTACAATGAGCAGTTCTTC
TRBV4-2	TRBJ2-5	once	TRBD2	CASSPGLAEQETQYF	TGTGCCAGCAGCCCGGGACTAGCGGAGCAAGAGACCCAGTACTTC
TRBV7-9	TRBJ1-1	NA	NA	CASSLVQGQPPQAFF	TGTGCCAGCAGCTTAGTACAGGGCCAACCCCCCCAAGCTTTCTTT
TRBV5-5	TRBJ2-5	few	TRBD1	CASILTGQETQYF	TGTGCCAGCATCCTGACAGGGCAAGAGACCCAGTACTTC
TRBV28	TRBJ2-5	NA	TRBD2	CASSSLAGGSETQYF	TGTGCCAGCAGTTCGTTAGCGGGAGGGAGTGAGACCCAGTACTTC
TRBV5-5	TRBJ1-4	NA	NA	CASSLSAGENEKLFF	TGTGCCAGCAGCTTGTCGGCAGGCGAAAATGAAAAACTGTTTTTT
TRBV5-6	TRBJ2-1	NA	TRBD1	CASSELGDRVEDNEQFF	TGTGCCAGCAGCGAACTTGGGGACAGGGTGGAGGACAATGAGCAGTTCTTC
TRBV4-1	TRBJ1-5	few	NA	CASSQPPGQPRGSNQPQHF	TGCGCCAGCAGCCAACCACCGGGACAACCACGGGGTAGCAATCAGCCCCAGCATTTT
TRBV5-1	TRBJ1-1	few	TRBD1	CASSLTGGNTEAFF	TGCGCCAGCAGCTTGACAGGGGGGAACACTGAAGCTTTCTTT
TRBV7-9	TRBJ2-3	NA	TRBD1	CASSFGDRAGTDTQYF	TGTGCCAGCAGCTTCGGGGACAGGGCCGGCACAGATACGCAGTATTTT
TRBV7-9	TRBJ2-1	NA	NA	CASVDYRSWEQFF	TGTGCCAGCGTTGACTACCGGTCATGGGAGCAGTTCTTC
TRBV18	TRBJ2-3	NA	TRBD2	CASSPTSGGTDTQYF	TGTGCCAGCTCACCAACTAGCGGGGGAACAGATACGCAGTATTTT
TRBV9	TRBJ2-5	many	TRBD2	CASSTRTSGRGETQYF	TGTGCCAGCAGCACTCGGACTAGCGGGAGGGGAGAGACCCAGTACTTC
TRBV7-7	TRBJ1-3	NA	NA	CASNPRQVGNTIYF	TGTGCTAGCAACCCCCGACAGGTCGGAAACACCATATATTTT
TRBV6-5	TRBJ2-5	NA	TRBD2	CASSFQGLPEYF	TGTGCCAGCAGTTTCCAGGGACTACCCGAGTACTTC
TRBV10-2	TRBJ2-3	NA	NA	CASRARGGRTDTQYF	TGCGCCAGCAGGGCCAGAGGGGGTCGCACAGATACGCAGTATTTT
TRBV7-9	TRBJ1-2	NA	NA	CASSRPAGANYGYTF	TGTGCCAGCAGCCGACCGGCGGGGGCCAACTATGGCTACACCTTC
TRBV7-9	TRBJ1-4	once	TRBD1	CASSPFRGRESEKLFF	TGTGCCAGCAGCCCCTTTAGGGGGCGCGAAAGTGAAAAACTGTTTTTT
TRBV7-3	TRBJ1-2	NA	NA	CASSLTGQGGYGYTF	TGTGCCAGCAGCTTAACGGGCCAGGGAGGCTATGGCTACACCTTC
TRBV5-4	TRBJ1-2	few	TRBD1	CASSSDRTGYTF	TGTGCCAGCAGCTCGGACAGGACGGGCTACACCTTC
TRBV19	TRBJ1-4	NA	NA	CASSMRGGEREKLFF	TGTGCCAGTAGTATGAGGGGGGGCGAACGCGAAAAACTGTTTTTT
TRBV29-1	TRBJ2-1	once	TRBD1	CSGSRDREGNEQFF	TGCAGCGGTAGCCGGGACAGGGAGGGAAATGAGCAGTTCTTC
TRBV23-1	TRBJ2-5	NA	NA	CASSQSPPDRGGGETQYF	TGCGCCAGCAGTCAATCCCCGCCTGACAGGGGAGGGGGCGAGACCCAGTACTTC
TRBV7-9	TRBJ2-2	NA	TRBD2	CASSLGTSGPKAKGELFF	TGTGCCAGCAGCTTAGGGACTAGCGGCCCCAAAGCGAAAGGGGAGCTGTTTTTT
TRBV11-2	TRBJ2-7	NA	TRBD2	CASSLGGTTQPYEQYF	TGTGCCAGCAGCTTAGGAGGGACTACTCAACCCTACGAGCAGTACTTC
TRBV6-5	TRBJ2-7	NA	TRBD2	CASSELAGAYEQYF	TGTGCCAGCAGTGAACTAGCGGGGGCCTACGAGCAGTACTTC
TRBV5-1	TRBJ1-1	NA	NA	CASSFRYSRAPNTEAFF	TGCGCCAGCAGCTTTAGATACAGCAGGGCCCCGAACACTGAAGCTTTCTTT
TRBV28	TRBJ1-2	NA	NA	CASSGAYYGYTF	TGTGCCAGCAGTGGGGCCTACTATGGCTACACCTTC
TRBV11-3	TRBJ2-3	NA	TRBD1	CASSLRGSTDTQYF	TGTGCCAGCAGCCTCAGGGGGTCCACAGATACGCAGTATTTT
TRBV30	TRBJ2-7	NA	TRBD2	CAWSERTSGVDRGQYF	TGTGCCTGGAGTGAACGGACTAGCGGGGTTGATCGAGGGCAGTACTTC
TRBV5-1	TRBJ2-5	NA	TRBD2	CASTHQPTSGGRGETQYF	TGCGCCAGCACGCACCAGCCGACTAGCGGAGGCAGAGGAGAGACCCAGTACTTC